This T cell receptor beta chain was recovered during a study of OX40 agonist ivuxolimab in advanced cancers. Turning to the study itself: Ivuxolimab is a fully human IgG2 antibody that activates OX40 (CD134). Study findings and constraints: Dose levels from 0.1 to 3.0 mg/kg saw CD4+ and CD8+ blood T cells expand clonally by week 6.

Blood was sampled at baseline, cycle 4 day 1, and cycle 7 day 1. Unmatched junction bases numbered 6, after V lost 2 bases and J lost 7 bases. The CDR3 totals 13 residues. Per germline, CDR1 SGHRS and CDR2 YFSETQ. In regard to this clone: The antigen remains undetermined.

TCRdb's copy holds only in-frame clones and misses some; the assay was immunoSEQ multiplex PCR. The sample holds over 150,000 clones, approximately 94% seen once. The rearrangement uses TRBV5-1 and TRBJ2-7, with 7 bases lining up with TRBD1. Sequencing was performed on CD4+ or CD8+ T cells sorted from blood, taken in a trial of the OX40 agonist ivuxolimab. This clonotype originated in an adult with an advanced solid tumor such as melanoma, head and neck, liver or kidney cancer. The CDR3 reads CASSLEGGGEQYF. CDR3 DNA sequence: TGCGCCAGCAGCTTAGAAGGGGGCGGTGAGCAGTACTTC.